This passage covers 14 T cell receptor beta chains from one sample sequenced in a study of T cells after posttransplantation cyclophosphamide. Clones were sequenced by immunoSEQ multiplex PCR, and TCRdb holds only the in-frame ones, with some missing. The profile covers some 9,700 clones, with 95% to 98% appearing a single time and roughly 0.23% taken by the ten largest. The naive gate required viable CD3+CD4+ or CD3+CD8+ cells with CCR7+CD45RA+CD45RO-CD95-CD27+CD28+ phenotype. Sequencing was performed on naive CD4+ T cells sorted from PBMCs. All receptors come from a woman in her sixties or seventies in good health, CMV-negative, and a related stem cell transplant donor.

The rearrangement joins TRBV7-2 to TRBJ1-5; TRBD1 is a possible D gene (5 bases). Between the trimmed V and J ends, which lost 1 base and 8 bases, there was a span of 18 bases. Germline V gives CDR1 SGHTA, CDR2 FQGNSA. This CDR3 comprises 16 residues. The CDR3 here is CASSLEPQRGLKPQHF. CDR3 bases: TGTGCCAGCAGCTTAGAACCCCAAAGGGGACTGAAGCCCCAGCATTTT.

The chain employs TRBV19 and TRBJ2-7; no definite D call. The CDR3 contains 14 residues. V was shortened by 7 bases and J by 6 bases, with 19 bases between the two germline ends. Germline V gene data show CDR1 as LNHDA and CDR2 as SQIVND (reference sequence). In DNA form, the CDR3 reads TGTGCCAGTAATAACGGTCAGGTCTGGCGCGAGCAGTACTTC. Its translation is CASNNGQVWREQYF.

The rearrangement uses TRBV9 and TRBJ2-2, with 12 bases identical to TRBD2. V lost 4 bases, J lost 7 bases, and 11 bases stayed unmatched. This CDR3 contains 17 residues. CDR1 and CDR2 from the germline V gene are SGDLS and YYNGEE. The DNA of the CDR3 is TGTGCCAGCAGCCCTAGCGGGAGGGTCTTAAGGGGCGGGGAGCTGTTTTTT. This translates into CASSPSGRVLRGGELFF.

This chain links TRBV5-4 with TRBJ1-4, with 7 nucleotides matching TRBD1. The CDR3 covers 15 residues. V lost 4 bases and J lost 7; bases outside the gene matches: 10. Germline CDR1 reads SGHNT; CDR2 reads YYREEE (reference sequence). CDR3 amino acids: CASSPGQARSEKLFF. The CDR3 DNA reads TGTGCCAGCAGCCCCGGACAGGCCCGAAGTGAAAAACTGTTTTTT. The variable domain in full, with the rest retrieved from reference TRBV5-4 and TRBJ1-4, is ETGVTQSPTHLIKTRGQQVTLRCSSQSGHNTVSWYQQALGQGPQFIFQYYREEENGRGNFPPRFSGLQFPNYSSELNVNALELDDSALYLCASSPGQARSEKLFFGSGTQLSVL.

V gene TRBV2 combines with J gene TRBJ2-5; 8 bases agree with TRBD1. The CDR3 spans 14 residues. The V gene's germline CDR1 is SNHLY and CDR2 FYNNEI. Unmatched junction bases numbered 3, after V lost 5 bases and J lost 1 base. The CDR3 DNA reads TGTGCCAGCAGTTTGGACAGGGCCCAAGAGACCCAGTACTTC. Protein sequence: CASSLDRAQETQYF.

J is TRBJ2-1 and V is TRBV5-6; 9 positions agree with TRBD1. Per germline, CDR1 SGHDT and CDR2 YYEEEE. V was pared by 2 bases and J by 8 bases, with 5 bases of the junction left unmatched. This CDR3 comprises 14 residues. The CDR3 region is CASSFKQGADEQFF. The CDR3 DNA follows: TGTGCCAGCAGCTTTAAACAGGGGGCGGATGAGCAGTTCTTC.

For the CDR3, the DNA is TGTGCCAGCAGCTTTACAGGGGCGAATGAAAAACTGTTTTTT. Translation: CASSFTGANEKLFF. V usage is TRBV5-6 and J usage is TRBJ1-4, with TRBD1 identical over 7 bases. From germline, CDR1 is SGHDT and CDR2 YYEEEE. The V and J ends lost 2 bases and 5 bases, in that order; junction bases with no gene match: 3. CDR3 length: 14 residues.

The CDR3 region is CASSQSGQFGYTF. In DNA form, the CDR3 reads TGCGCCAGCAGCCAATCGGGACAGTTCGGATACACCTTC. The rearrangement uses TRBV4-3 and TRBJ1-2, with TRBD1 matching over 7 bases. The CDR3 consists of 13 residues. Germline V lookup: CDR1 LGHNA, CDR2 YSLEER. V shed 2 bases, J shed 11 bases, and the junction held 8 bases outside the gene matches.

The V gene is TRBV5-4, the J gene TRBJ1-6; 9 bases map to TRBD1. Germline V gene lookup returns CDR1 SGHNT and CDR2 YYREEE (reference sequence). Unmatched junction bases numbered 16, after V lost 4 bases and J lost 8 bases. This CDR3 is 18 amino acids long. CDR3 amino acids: CASSIFPPGQGIDSPLHF. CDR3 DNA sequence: TGTGCCAGCAGCATATTTCCCCCGGGACAGGGTATTGATTCACCCCTCCACTTT.

CDR3 amino acids: CASSFPPAGEQFF. Here the CDR3 DNA reads TGTGCCAGCAGCTTTCCCCCAGCGGGCGAGCAGTTCTTC. This chain links TRBV5-4 with TRBJ2-1; a weak D match, TRBD2 (6 bases). The CDR3 spans 13 residues. Germline loops: CDR1 SGHNT, CDR2 YYREEE (reference sequence). V was shortened by 2 bases and J by 10 bases, with 13 bases between the two germline ends. Together with reference TRBV5-4 and TRBJ2-1, the CDR3 gives the full variable domain: ETGVTQSPTHLIKTRGQQVTLRCSSQSGHNTVSWYQQALGQGPQFIFQYYREEENGRGNFPPRFSGLQFPNYSSELNVNALELDDSALYLCASSFPPAGEQFFGPGTRLTVL.

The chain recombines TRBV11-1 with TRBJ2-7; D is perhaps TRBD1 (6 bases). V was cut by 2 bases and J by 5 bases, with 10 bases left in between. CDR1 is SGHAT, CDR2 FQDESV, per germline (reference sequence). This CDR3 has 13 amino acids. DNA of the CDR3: TGTGCCAGCAGCTTACCTGGGGGCGACGAGCAGTACTTC. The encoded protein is CASSLPGGDEQYF.

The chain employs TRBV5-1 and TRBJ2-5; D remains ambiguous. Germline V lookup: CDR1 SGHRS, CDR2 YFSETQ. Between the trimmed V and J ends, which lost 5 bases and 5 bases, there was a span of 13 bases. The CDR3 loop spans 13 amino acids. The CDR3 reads CASSELYRETQYF. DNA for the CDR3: TGCGCCAGCAGTGAGCTATATCGGGAGACCCAGTACTTC. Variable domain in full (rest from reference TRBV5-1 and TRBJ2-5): KAGVTQTPRYLIKTRGQQVTLSCSPISGHRSVSWYQQTPGQGLQFLFEYFSETQRNKGNFPGRFSGRQFSNSRSEMNVSTLELGDSALYLCASSELYRETQYFGPGTRLLVL.

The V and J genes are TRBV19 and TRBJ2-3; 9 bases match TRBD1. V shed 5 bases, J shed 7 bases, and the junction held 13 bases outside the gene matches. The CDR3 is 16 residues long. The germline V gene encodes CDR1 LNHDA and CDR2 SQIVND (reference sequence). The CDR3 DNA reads TGTGCCAGTAGTCTTCCACAGGGGGCCGACCGGAATACGCAGTATTTT. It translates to CASSLPQGADRNTQYF.

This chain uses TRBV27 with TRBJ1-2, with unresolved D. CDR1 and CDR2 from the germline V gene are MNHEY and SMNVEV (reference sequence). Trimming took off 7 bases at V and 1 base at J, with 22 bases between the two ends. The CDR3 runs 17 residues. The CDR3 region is CASTRGGAGSVNYGYTF. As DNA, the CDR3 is TGTGCCAGCACGCGGGGTGGTGCAGGCTCTGTTAACTATGGCTACACCTTC.